This is a list of T cell receptor beta chains from one sample in a study of T-cell reconstitution after alpha-beta-depleted transplantation in children. TCRdb passed the PCR reads through MiXCR, listing each CDR3 protein once. The sample shows a few hundred thousand distinct CDR3 sequences, about a quarter of them seen only once. The sample was PBMCs, taken before TCRalphabeta/CD19-depleted stem cell transplant. All receptors derive from a boy under three years old with Wiskott-Aldrich syndrome, due to receive a stem cell transplant. Both conserved end residues are part of each CDR3. A D gene is named only where the DNA matches it firmly.

cdr3_length v_call d_call cdr3_aa
13 TRBV5-1 NA CASSFERGREQFF
14 TRBV15 NA CATDPGRGRDTQYF
16 TRBV4-1 NA CASSPTKPRQWYEQFF
13 TRBV9 NA CASSLSGSNEQFF
16 TRBV4-2 NA CASIASPHSSTDTQYF
15 TRBV3-1 NA CASSQVPGLQETQYF
11 TRBV12-3/TRBV12-4 NA CASSRGETQYF
13 TRBV5-4 NA CASSLVATGELFF
14 TRBV9 NA CASSPRAGYNEQFF
14 TRBV12-3/TRBV12-4 TRBD1 CASSFLGGFGELFF
14 TRBV12-3/TRBV12-4 NA CASSVYRTVYEQYF
16 TRBV20-1 TRBD2 CSARDPGPSGFNEQFF
13 TRBV24-1 NA CATSDSPGYEQYF
14 TRBV5-1 TRBD1 CASSADRAWETQYF
17 TRBV28 NA CASSLALGDLAKNIQYF
13 TRBV20-1 TRBD1 CSAETGIVGEQYF
12 TRBV29-1 NA CSVVWVGNEQFF
15 TRBV27 TRBD1 CASSPRAGGFYEQYF
18 TRBV25-1 NA CASSEGVVVFNVGETQYF
12 TRBV12-3/TRBV12-4 NA CASRQGGETQYF
13 TRBV9 NA CASSVGGSETQYF
16 TRBV4-2 TRBD2 CASSRLAGDNTGELFF
12 TRBV28 TRBD2 CASSLPRTSKFF
15 TRBV3-1 NA CASCQETGAGQPQHF
15 TRBV4-2 NA CASSNAGTVNEKLFF